The clone carrying this T cell receptor (beta chain) occurred a few times. There are 15 residues in the CDR3. V lost 6 bases, J lost 0 bases, and 16 bases lay in between. From germline, CDR1 is SGHDT and CDR2 YYEEEE. The data originate from a study of blood T cell repertoires in COVID-19. Study in general: From T cells, B-cell-depleted T cells, or PBMCs came the material, which was cDNA or gDNA.

Original analysis: Amplification with reference gene primers provided the estimates of nucleated cell counts. TCRdb's table, derived via immunoSEQ multiplex PCR, lists solely in-frame clones and lacks some. V and J calls plus clone size are reproduced from that table; the DNA served to infer D and trimming. The table shows some 120,000 clones, with 80% to 90% occurring only once. Sample: peripheral blood. The receptor comes from a human donor with acute or convalescent COVID-19. The donor label of this sample is uncertain. The rearrangement links TRBV5-6 to TRBJ2-7, with a weak D call TRBD2 (6 bases). The CDR3 DNA is TGTGCCAGCACCGCGGAGGGCCAGAGCTCCTACGAGCAGTACTTC. Amino acids: CASTAEGQSSYEQYF.